This T cell receptor beta chain was retrieved from a study of T cells in Graves' hyperthyroidism and ophthalmopathy. There were TCR beta CDR3 regions amplified from RNA transcripts. The primer set for the first-round RT-PCR of the TCR CDR3 was HTBI. Each CDR3 protein is one row after TCRdb ran MiXCR on the multiplex PCR reads. The table shows 450,000 to 650,000 distinct CDR3 sequences, with 14% occurring only once. Overall study findings and caveats: Ophthalmopathy was identified by the model a median 6.5 months ahead of onset.

The CDR3 contains 15 residues. CDR1 is SGHRS, CDR2 YFSETQ, per germline. V was pared by 0 bases and J by 1 base, with 2 bases of the junction left unmatched. At least ten counts were recorded for this clonotype. Its antigen is as yet unknown. The specimen was blood. V usage is TRBV5-1 and J usage is TRBJ2-5; TRBD2 agrees at 8 bases. The TCR originated in a woman under 30 with Graves' ophthalmopathy. CDR3 protein: CASSLASGSQETQYF. CDR3 coding DNA: TGCGCCAGCAGCTTGGCTAGCGGGTCCCAAGAGACCCAGTACTTC.